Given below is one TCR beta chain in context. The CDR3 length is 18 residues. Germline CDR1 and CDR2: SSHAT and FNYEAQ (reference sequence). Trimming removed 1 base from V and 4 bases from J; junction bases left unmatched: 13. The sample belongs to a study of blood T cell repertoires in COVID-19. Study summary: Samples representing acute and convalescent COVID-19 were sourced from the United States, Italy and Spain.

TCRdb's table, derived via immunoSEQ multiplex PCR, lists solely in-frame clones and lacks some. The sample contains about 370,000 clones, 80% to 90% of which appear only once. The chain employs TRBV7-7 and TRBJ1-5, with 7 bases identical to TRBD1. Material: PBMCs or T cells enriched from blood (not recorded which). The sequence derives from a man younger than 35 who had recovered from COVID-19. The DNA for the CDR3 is TGTGCCAGCAGCTTAGTCGGCGATAGGAAGGGGGCTAATCAGCCCCAGCATTTT. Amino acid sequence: CASSLVGDRKGANQPQHF.